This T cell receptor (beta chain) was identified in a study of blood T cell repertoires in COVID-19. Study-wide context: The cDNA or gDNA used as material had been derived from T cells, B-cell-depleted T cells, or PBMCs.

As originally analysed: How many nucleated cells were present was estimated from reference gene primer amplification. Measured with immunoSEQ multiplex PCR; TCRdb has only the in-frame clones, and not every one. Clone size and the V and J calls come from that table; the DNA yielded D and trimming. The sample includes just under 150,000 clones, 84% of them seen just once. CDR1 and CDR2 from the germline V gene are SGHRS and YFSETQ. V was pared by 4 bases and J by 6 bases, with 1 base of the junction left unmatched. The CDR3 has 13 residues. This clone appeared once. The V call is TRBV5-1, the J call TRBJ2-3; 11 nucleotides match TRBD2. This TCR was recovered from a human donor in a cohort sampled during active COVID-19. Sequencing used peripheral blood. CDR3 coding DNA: TGCGCCAGCAGCACTAGCGGGGGTGATACGCAGTATTTT. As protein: CASSTSGGDTQYF.